The source of this TCR beta chain is a study of blood T cells in healthy people across ages. Study outcomes and limitations: Relative to aged donors, long-lived donors carried more naive CD4+ cells and displayed higher diversity.

A sample-barcoded 5' primer and a J-beta primer mix were used in a second PCR of roughly 7 to 12 cycles. TCRdb ran MiXCR on the 5' RACE reads and lists one entry per CDR3 protein. Of about 840,000 distinct CDR3 sequences in the sample, about 27% were seen once. Peripheral blood was drawn, about 9.1 milliliters per donor. A word on this clonotype: Antigen: not known. One junction end disagrees with the germline gene, perhaps due to a read error.

Per germline, CDR1 SSHAT and CDR2 FNYEAQ (reference sequence). The CDR3 length is 15 residues. A further study also used this sample, focusing on T cells of mothers and their children. That publication notes: Overlap measured in related mother-child pairs was slightly, non-significantly higher than in unrelated pairs.

The TCR comes from a woman aged 40 to 50 in good health. Specimen: blood. The V gene is TRBV7-7, the J gene TRBJ2-1; TRBD2 agrees at 8 bases. CDR3 bases: TGTGCTAGCAGCTTAGACGGGGGGGTTCGGGGTGAGCAGTTCTTC. Translation gives CASSLDGGVRGEQFF.